This T cell receptor beta chain comes out of a study of CD8 T cells in Susac syndrome. Study summary: Blood was drawn from patients with Susac syndrome. At that point, they were therapy-naive, on corticosteroids, or on intravenous immunoglobulin alone.

Random hexamers primed reverse transcription of 0.5 to 1 ug RNA. immunoSEQ multiplex PCR amplified TCR beta CDR3 across 54 Vbeta, 13 Jbeta. TCRdb analysed the immunoSEQ multiplex PCR reads with MiXCR anew, one entry per CDR3 protein. There are over 150,000 distinct CDR3 sequences in the sample; approximately 94% occur only once, and about 0.13% lies in the top ten. Germline V CDR1 and CDR2: LNHDA, SQIVND (reference sequence). CDR3 length: 13 amino acids. The V gene end was trimmed by 10 bases and the J gene end by 4 bases; junction bases not matched to a gene: 2. This chain uses TRBV19 with TRBJ2-6; 9 bases are a match to TRBD1. This sequence was found in a human donor with Susac syndrome. What was sequenced was CD4+ T cells from PBMCs. The DNA of the CDR3 is TGTGCCACCGGACAGGGGGGGGCCAACGTCCTGACTTTC. It translates to CATGQGGANVLTF.